This is a list of T cell receptor beta chains from one sample in a study of cytomegalovirus exposure and HLA in healthy donors. Clones were sequenced by immunoSEQ multiplex PCR, and TCRdb holds only the in-frame ones, with some missing. The sample lists about 160,000 clones, more than 70% occurring once. The sample taken for sequencing was PBMCs. The receptors come from a man aged 60-69 years in good health and CMV-seronegative. CDR3s include the opening cysteine and the closing phenylalanine or tryptophan. The D gene is left open where the match is weak. The size field is filled for only some rows; it gives once, few, many or a size class.

D: TRBD1; V: TRBV18; size: few; J: TRBJ1-1; CDR3: CASSPQDRGEAFF; DNA: TGTGCCAGCTCACCACAGGACAGGGGGGAAGCTTTCTTT
D: TRBD2; V: TRBV5-1; size: few; J: TRBJ2-1; CDR3: CASSGVGGSYNEQFF; DNA: TGCGCCAGCAGTGGGGTGGGGGGGTCCTACAATGAGCAGTTCTTC
D: NA; V: TRBV4-1; size: NA; J: TRBJ2-7; CDR3: CASSQDAEGTFEQYF; DNA: TGCGCCAGCAGCCAAGATGCTGAGGGAACCTTCGAGCAGTACTTC
D: TRBD2; V: TRBV28; size: NA; J: TRBJ2-1; CDR3: CASQNNGGAFYNEQFF; DNA: TGTGCCAGCCAAAACAACGGGGGGGCTTTCTACAATGAGCAGTTCTTC
D: NA; V: TRBV28; size: NA; J: TRBJ1-2; CDR3: CASSLTERAIGGYTF; DNA: TGTGCCAGCAGCCTGACGGAGAGAGCCATCGGTGGCTACACCTTC
D: NA; V: TRBV19; size: NA; J: TRBJ1-1; CDR3: CASRWGGGNTEAFF; DNA: TGTGCCAGTAGATGGGGAGGCGGGAACACTGAAGCTTTCTTT
D: TRBD2; V: TRBV7-8; size: NA; J: TRBJ2-3; CDR3: CASSNLGGTSGGSSTDTQYF; DNA: TGTGCCAGCAGCAACCTAGGGGGGACTAGCGGGGGATCTAGCACAGATACGCAGTATTTT
D: NA; V: TRBV19; size: few; J: TRBJ2-5; CDR3: CASSIGRATYQETQYF; DNA: TGTGCCAGTAGTATAGGGCGGGCTACGTACCAAGAGACCCAGTACTTC
D: NA; V: TRBV28; size: once; J: TRBJ2-2; CDR3: CASSLHGAISSGELFF; DNA: TGTGCCAGCAGCTTGCATGGGGCTATATCCTCTGGGGAGCTGTTTTTT
D: NA; V: TRBV7-9; size: few; J: TRBJ2-3; CDR3: CSSSNKNRVGDTQYF; DNA: TGTTCCAGCAGCAACAAGAACAGGGTCGGAGATACGCAGTATTTT
D: TRBD2; V: TRBV9; size: NA; J: TRBJ2-7; CDR3: CASSVGLAEPYEQYF; DNA: TGTGCCAGCAGCGTAGGACTAGCAGAGCCCTACGAGCAGTACTTC
D: NA; V: TRBV21-1; size: NA; J: TRBJ1-1; CDR3: CASSKAEGNTEAFF; DNA: TGTGCCAGCAGCAAAGCTGAGGGGAACACTGAAGCTTTCTTT
D: TRBD2; V: TRBV5-4; size: few; J: TRBJ2-1; CDR3: CASSPDGGGVHEQFF; DNA: TGTGCCAGCAGCCCCGACGGCGGGGGTGTCCATGAGCAGTTCTTC
D: TRBD1; V: TRBV4-1; size: NA; J: TRBJ2-1; CDR3: CASSQGQGSYNEQFF; DNA: TGCGCCAGCAGCCAGGGACAGGGCAGTTACAATGAGCAGTTCTTC
D: NA; V: TRBV10-2; size: once; J: TRBJ2-3; CDR3: CASSDWGLADTQYF; DNA: TGCGCCAGCAGTGATTGGGGGCTCGCAGATACGCAGTATTTT
D: NA; V: TRBV4-1; size: NA; J: TRBJ2-7; CDR3: CASSQEETGYPYEQYF; DNA: TGCGCCAGCAGCCAAGAAGAGACAGGTTACCCCTACGAGCAGTACTTC
D: NA; V: TRBV5-4; size: NA; J: TRBJ2-7; CDR3: CASSDPTGPYEQYF; DNA: TGTGCCAGCAGCGACCCGACAGGACCCTACGAGCAGTACTTC
D: NA; V: TRBV6-6; size: NA; J: TRBJ2-3; CDR3: CATLGAQVLTDTQYF; DNA: TGTGCAACATTAGGGGCCCAAGTCTTAACAGATACGCAGTATTTT
D: TRBD2; V: TRBV2; size: few; J: TRBJ2-1; CDR3: CASSDPLAGWDSSYNEQFF; DNA: TGTGCCAGCAGTGATCCCCTAGCGGGTTGGGATAGCTCCTACAATGAGCAGTTCTTC
D: NA; V: TRBV7-3; size: NA; J: TRBJ2-5; CDR3: CASSLKAGGETQYF; DNA: TGTGCCAGCAGCTTAAAGGCGGGTGGAGAGACCCAGTACTTC
D: NA; V: TRBV18; size: NA; J: TRBJ1-1; CDR3: CASSPREVANTEAFF; DNA: TGTGCCAGCTCACCACGAGAGGTGGCAAACACTGAAGCTTTCTTT
D: NA; V: TRBV7-2; size: NA; J: TRBJ2-5; CDR3: CASSFRPRAGRQETQYF; DNA: TGTGCCAGCAGCTTCCGGCCCAGGGCGGGACGACAAGAGACCCAGTACTTC
D: TRBD2; V: TRBV19; size: NA; J: TRBJ2-1; CDR3: CASSIRRASGVGEQFF; DNA: TGTGCCAGTAGTATAAGAAGGGCCAGCGGGGTAGGCGAGCAGTTCTTC
D: TRBD1; V: TRBV15; size: NA; J: TRBJ2-2; CDR3: CATSGDRNTGELFF; DNA: TGTGCCACCAGCGGGGACAGGAACACCGGGGAGCTGTTTTTT
D: TRBD2; V: TRBV29-1; size: once; J: TRBJ2-1; CDR3: CSPRGLHNEQFF; DNA: TGCAGCCCGCGGGGGTTGCACAATGAGCAGTTCTTC
D: TRBD2; V: TRBV2; size: NA; J: TRBJ2-5; CDR3: CASTKGVASGPETQYF; DNA: TGTGCCAGCACCAAAGGGGTGGCTAGCGGTCCGGAGACCCAGTACTTC
D: TRBD1; V: TRBV5-1; size: NA; J: TRBJ2-3; CDR3: CASSLPDRGDTQYF; DNA: TGCGCCAGCAGCTTGCCCGACAGGGGGGATACGCAGTATTTT
D: TRBD1; V: TRBV5-8; size: few; J: TRBJ2-7; CDR3: CASSPYPGQGAYEQYF; DNA: TGTGCCAGCAGCCCTTACCCGGGACAGGGGGCCTACGAGCAGTACTTC
D: TRBD1; V: TRBV11-2; size: many; J: TRBJ2-7; CDR3: CASSATGVSAEQYF; DNA: TGTGCCAGCAGCGCGACAGGGGTTTCGGCAGAGCAGTACTTC
D: NA; V: TRBV21-1; size: NA; J: TRBJ2-7; CDR3: CASSKEQALSYEQYF; DNA: TGTGCCAGCAGCAAAGAGCAGGCCCTCTCCTACGAGCAGTACTTC
D: TRBD2; V: TRBV6-5; size: NA; J: TRBJ2-7; CDR3: CASSYSPSGGYEQYF; DNA: TGTGCCAGCAGTTACTCCCCTAGCGGGGGCTACGAGCAGTACTTC
D: NA; V: TRBV4-1; size: few; J: TRBJ1-5; CDR3: CASNPNPSEAGNQPQHF; DNA: TGCGCCAGCAACCCCAATCCCTCGGAGGCGGGTAATCAGCCCCAGCATTTT
D: NA; V: TRBV7-2; size: NA; J: TRBJ1-2; CDR3: CASRAQVGNYGYTF; DNA: TGTGCCAGCAGAGCTCAGGTTGGGAACTATGGCTACACCTTC